Below, 3 T cell receptor beta chains from the same sample are listed, as sequenced in a study of T cell responses to AZD1222 COVID-19 vaccine. Clones were sequenced by immunoSEQ multiplex PCR, and TCRdb holds only the in-frame ones, with some missing. The sample lists more than 110,000 clones, 70% to 90% occurring once. The material sequenced was peripheral blood, taken on day 0 of AZD1222 vaccination. The receptors shown here come from an adult in good health.

The chain recombines TRBV7-9 with TRBJ2-2; D is perhaps TRBD1 or TRBD2 (5 bases each). Germline values: CDR1 SEHNR, CDR2 FQNEAQ (reference sequence). The CDR3 contains 15 residues. V shed 5 bases and J shed 2 bases, with 12 bases lying between them. CDR3 in amino acids: CASSPPGANTGELFF. The CDR3 region has the DNA TGTGCCAGCAGCCCGCCCGGGGCCAACACCGGGGAGCTGTTTTTT.

V and J are TRBV27 and TRBJ2-3, with 12 bases identical to TRBD2. The CDR3 runs to 17 residues. V lost 5 bases and J lost 4; bases outside the gene matches: 10. CDR1 and CDR2 (germline): MNHEY, SMNVEV (reference sequence). CDR3 in amino acids: CASSLGLAGRFADTQYF. The DNA of the CDR3 is TGTGCCAGCAGTCTTGGACTAGCGGGAAGGTTTGCAGATACGCAGTATTTT.

V gene TRBV6-5 combines with J gene TRBJ2-7; 7 bases fit TRBD1. The junction had 1 base not matched to a gene; V was cut back by 5 bases and J by 6 bases. The V gene's germline CDR1 is MNHEY and CDR2 SVGAGI. This CDR3 is built from 11 residues. This CDR3 reads CASSRGREQYF. The CDR3 DNA follows: TGTGCCAGCAGTAGGGGGCGCGAGCAGTACTTC.